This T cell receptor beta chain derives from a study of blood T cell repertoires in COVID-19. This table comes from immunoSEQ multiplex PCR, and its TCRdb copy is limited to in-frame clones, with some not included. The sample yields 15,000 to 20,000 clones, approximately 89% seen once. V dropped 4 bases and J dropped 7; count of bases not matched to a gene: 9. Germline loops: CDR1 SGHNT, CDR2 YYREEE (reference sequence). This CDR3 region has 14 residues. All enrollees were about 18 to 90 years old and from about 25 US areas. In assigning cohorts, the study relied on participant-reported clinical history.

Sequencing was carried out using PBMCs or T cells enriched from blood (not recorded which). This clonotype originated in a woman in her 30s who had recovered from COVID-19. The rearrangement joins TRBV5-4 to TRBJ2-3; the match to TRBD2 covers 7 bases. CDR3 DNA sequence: TGTGCCAGCAGCACCGGGACTACCGAAAATACGCAGTATTTT. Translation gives CASSTGTTENTQYF.